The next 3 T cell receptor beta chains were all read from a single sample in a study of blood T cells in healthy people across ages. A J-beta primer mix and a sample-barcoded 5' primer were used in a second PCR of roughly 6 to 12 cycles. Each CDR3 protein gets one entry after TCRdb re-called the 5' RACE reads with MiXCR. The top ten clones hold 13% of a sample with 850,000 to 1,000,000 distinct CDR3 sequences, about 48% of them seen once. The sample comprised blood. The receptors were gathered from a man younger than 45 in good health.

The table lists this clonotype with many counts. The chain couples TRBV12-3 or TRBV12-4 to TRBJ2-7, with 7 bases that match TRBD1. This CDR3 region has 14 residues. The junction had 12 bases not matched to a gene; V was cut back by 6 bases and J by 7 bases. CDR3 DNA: TGTGCCAGCAGCCCGGACAGTGCCAGGGGGGAGCAGTACTTC. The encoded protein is CASSPDSARGEQYF.

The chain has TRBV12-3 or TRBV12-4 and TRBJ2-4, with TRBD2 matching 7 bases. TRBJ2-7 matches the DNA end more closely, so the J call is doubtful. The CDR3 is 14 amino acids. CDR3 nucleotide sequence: TGTGCCAGCAGTTTAGATAGGGGAGGGGACGAGCAGTACTTC. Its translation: CASSLDRGGDEQYF.

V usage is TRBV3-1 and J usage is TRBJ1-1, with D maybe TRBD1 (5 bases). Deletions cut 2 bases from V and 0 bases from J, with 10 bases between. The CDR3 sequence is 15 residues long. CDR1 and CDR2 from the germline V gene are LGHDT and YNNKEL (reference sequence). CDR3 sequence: CASSQLATVNTEAFF. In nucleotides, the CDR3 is TGTGCCAGCAGCCAACTTGCGACAGTGAACACTGAAGCTTTCTTT.